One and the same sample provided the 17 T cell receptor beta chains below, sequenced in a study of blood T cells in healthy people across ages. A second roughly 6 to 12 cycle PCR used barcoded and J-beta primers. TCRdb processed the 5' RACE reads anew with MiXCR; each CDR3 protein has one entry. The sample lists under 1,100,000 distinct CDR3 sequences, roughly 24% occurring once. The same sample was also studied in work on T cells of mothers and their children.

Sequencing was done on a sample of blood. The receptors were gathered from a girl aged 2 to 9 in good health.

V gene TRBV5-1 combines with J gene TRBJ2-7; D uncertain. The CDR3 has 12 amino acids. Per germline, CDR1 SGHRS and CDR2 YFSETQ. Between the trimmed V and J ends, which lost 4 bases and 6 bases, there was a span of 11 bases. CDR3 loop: CASSPTYGEQYF. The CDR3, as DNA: TGCGCCAGCAGCCCAACGTATGGCGAGCAGTACTTC.

The CDR3 protein is CASRYGTSGRRMSTDTQYF. CDR3 DNA sequence: TGCGCCAGCAGATACGGGACTAGCGGGAGGAGGATGAGCACAGATACGCAGTATTTT. The chain is built from TRBV5-1 and TRBJ2-3, with TRBD2 matching over 15 bases. Germline CDR1 is SGHRS and CDR2 is YFSETQ. V gave up 5 bases and J gave up 0 bases; unmatched junction bases: 10. The CDR3 extends over 19 amino acids.

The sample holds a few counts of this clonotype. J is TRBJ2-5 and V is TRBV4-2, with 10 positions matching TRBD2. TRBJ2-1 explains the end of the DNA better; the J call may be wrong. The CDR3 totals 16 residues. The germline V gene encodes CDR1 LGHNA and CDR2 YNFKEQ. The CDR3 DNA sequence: TGTGCCAGCAGCCAAGATAATAGCGGGGGGTTCAATGAGCAGTTCTTC. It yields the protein CASSQDNSGGFNEQFF.

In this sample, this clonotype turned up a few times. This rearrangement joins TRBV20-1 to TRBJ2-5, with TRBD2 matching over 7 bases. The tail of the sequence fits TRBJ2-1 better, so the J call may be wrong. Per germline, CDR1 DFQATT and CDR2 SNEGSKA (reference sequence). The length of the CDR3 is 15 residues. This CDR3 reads CSARKAGVVYNEQFF. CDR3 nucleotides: TGCAGTGCTAGGAAGGCGGGAGTAGTCTACAATGAGCAGTTCTTC.

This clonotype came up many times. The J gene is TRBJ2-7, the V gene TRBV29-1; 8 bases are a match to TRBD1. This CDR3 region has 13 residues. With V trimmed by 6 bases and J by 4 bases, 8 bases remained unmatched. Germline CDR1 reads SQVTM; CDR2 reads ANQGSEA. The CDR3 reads CSVGAGTGYEQYF. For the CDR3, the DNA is TGCAGCGTGGGGGCCGGGACAGGATACGAGCAGTACTTC.

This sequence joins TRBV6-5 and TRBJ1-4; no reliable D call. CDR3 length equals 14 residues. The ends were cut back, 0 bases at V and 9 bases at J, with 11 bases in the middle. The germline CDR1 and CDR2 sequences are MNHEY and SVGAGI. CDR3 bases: TGTGCCAGCAGTTACTCGGAGGTGGGGAAAAAACTGTTTTTT. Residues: CASSYSEVGKKLFF.

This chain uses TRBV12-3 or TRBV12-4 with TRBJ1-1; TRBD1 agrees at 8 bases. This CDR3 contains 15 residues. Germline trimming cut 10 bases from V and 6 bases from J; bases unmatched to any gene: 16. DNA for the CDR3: TGTGCCACGATTGGGACAGGCGGTTCGCAGGCTGAAGCTTTCTTT. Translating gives CATIGTGGSQAEAFF.

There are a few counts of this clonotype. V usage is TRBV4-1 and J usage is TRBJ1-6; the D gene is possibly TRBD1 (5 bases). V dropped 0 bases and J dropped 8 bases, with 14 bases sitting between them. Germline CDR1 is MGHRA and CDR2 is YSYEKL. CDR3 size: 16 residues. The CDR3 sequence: CASSQDYTGAHSPLHF. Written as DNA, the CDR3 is TGCGCCAGCAGCCAAGATTATACCGGGGCTCATTCACCCCTCCACTTT.

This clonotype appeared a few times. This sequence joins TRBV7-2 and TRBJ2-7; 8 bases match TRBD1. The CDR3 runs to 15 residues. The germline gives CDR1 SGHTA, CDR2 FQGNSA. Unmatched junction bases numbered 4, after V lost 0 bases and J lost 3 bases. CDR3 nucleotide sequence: TGTGCCAGCAGCTTAGCAACAGGGGGAGGCTACGAGCAGTACTTC. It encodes CASSLATGGGYEQYF.

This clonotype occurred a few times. The CDR3 loop reads CASRDSWRDTQYF. The CDR3 region has the DNA TGTGCCAGCAGGGATTCGTGGAGAGATACGCAGTATTTT. The chain is built from TRBV6-1 and TRBJ2-3; D not certain. The CDR3 spans 13 residues. V gave up 6 bases and J gave up 5 bases, with 12 bases separating them. The germline CDR1 and CDR2 sequences are MNHNS and SASEGT.

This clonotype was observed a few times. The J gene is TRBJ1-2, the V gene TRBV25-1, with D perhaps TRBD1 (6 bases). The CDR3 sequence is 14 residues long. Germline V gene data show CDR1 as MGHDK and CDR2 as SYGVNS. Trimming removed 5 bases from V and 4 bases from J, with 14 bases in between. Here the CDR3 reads CASSPGGAAYGYTF. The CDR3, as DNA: TGTGCCAGCAGTCCGGGGGGCGCAGCCTATGGCTACACCTTC.

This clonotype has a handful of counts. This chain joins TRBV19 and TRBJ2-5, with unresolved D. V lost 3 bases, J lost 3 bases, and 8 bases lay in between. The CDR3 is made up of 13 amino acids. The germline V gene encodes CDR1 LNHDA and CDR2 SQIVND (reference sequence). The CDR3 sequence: CASSISAEETQYF. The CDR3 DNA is TGTGCCAGTAGTATTTCGGCGGAAGAGACCCAGTACTTC. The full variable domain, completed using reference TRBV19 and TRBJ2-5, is DGGITQSPKYLFRKEGQNVTLSCEQNLNHDAMYWYRQDPGQGLRLIYYSQIVNDFQKGDIAEGYSVSREKKESFPLTVTSAQKNPTAFYLCASSISAEETQYFGPGTRLLVL.

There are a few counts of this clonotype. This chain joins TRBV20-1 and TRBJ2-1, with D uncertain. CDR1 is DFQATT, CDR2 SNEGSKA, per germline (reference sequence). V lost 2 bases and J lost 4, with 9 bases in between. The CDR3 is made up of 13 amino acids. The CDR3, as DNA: TGCAGTGCTAGATTCAGCTTGTACAATGAGCAGTTCTTC. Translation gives CSARFSLYNEQFF.

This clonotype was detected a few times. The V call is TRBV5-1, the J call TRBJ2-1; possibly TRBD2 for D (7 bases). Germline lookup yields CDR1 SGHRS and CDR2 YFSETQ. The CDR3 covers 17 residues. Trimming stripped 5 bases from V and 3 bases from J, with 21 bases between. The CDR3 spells CASRSRGGGGHYNEQFF. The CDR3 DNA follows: TGCGCCAGCAGATCCCGAGGTGGCGGGGGCCACTACAATGAGCAGTTCTTC.

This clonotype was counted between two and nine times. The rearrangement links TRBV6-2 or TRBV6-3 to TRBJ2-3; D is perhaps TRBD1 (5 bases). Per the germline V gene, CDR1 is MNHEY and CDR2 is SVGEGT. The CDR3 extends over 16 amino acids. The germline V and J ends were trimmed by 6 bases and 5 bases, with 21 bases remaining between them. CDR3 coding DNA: TGTGCCAGCAGACGCTGGGTAGGGGTTGTCGAAGATACGCAGTATTTT. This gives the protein CASRRWVGVVEDTQYF.

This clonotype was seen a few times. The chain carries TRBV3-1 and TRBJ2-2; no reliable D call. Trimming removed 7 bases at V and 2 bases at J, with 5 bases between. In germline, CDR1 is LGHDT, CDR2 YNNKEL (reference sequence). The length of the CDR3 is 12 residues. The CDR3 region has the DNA TGTGCCAGCATCGCAAACACCGGGGAGCTGTTTTTT. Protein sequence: CASIANTGELFF.

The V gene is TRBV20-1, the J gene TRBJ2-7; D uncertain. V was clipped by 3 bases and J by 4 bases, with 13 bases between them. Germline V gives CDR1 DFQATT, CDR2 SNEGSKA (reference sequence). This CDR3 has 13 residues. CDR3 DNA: TGCAGTGCTAGGGTCCCTAGTAAGTACGAGCAGTACTTC. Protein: CSARVPSKYEQYF.